This TCR beta chain derives from a study of identical twins. Findings and caveats of the study: There was more out-of-frame TCR alpha sharing in monozygotic twins than models estimated. The study based its conclusions on cross-sectional statistical analysis and did not follow the same donors.

Unique molecular identifiers were present on cDNA, and template switching added a universal primer site. MiXCR, applied by TCRdb to the 5' RACE reads, yields one record per CDR3 protein. Of 690,000 or so distinct CDR3 sequences listed, more than 6.5% are singletons. About this clonotype itself: The antigen remains undetermined.

These data also featured in a second study, about yellow fever vaccine responses in identical twins. That paper notes: Reportedly, twins showed a vaccine T cell response that looked partly convergent and partly personalized.

The TCR comes from a woman between 18 and 29 years old in good health. The sample comprised PBMCs.

Here the CDR3 reads CASSKPSETSGRAPSFYEQYF. The CDR3 nucleotides are TGTGCCAGCAGTAAACCCTCCGAGACTAGCGGGAGGGCCCCGTCCTTCTACGAGCAGTACTTC. This chain uses TRBV6-1 with TRBJ2-7; 14 nucleotides align to TRBD2. The germline gives CDR1 MNHNS, CDR2 SASEGT. V was pared by 5 bases and J by 3 bases, with 21 bases of the junction left unmatched. This CDR3 has 21 residues.